The source of this TCR beta chain is a study of blood T cell repertoires in COVID-19. On the study more broadly: Whether acute or convalescent, the COVID-19 samples came from the United States, Italy and Spain. In each case, the material was cDNA or gDNA derived from T cells, B-cell-depleted T cells, or PBMCs.

Per the original data handling: For nucleated cells, counts were estimated from reference gene primer amplification. Sequenced by immunoSEQ multiplex PCR; TCRdb stores in-frame clones only, minus some. That table gives V, J and clone size, and the DNA gave D and trimming. Of about 58,000 clones listed, about 85% are singletons. Notes on this clone: This same CDR3 is encoded by further DNA sequences in the sample.

CDR3 size: 14 residues. Germline V gene sequence: CDR1 LNHDA, CDR2 SQIVND (reference sequence). V dropped 3 bases and J dropped 4; count of bases not matched to a gene: 1. Sequenced sample: peripheral blood. This chain uses TRBV19 with TRBJ1-1; 11 positions agree with TRBD1. This clonotype was obtained from a woman aged 65 to 85 with active COVID-19. In nucleotides, the CDR3 is TGTGCCAGTAGTATTGGGACAGGGGGCACTGAAGCTTTCTTT. This sequence encodes CASSIGTGGTEAFF.